Listed below are T cell receptor beta chains from one sample, sequenced in a study of high-grade serous ovarian cancer treatment subgroups. Clones were read by immunoSEQ multiplex PCR, and TCRdb kept only the in-frame ones, dropping some. The sample has 30,000 or so clones; about 88% are singletons. The sequenced material came from tumor tissue. These receptor sequences come from a human donor with high-grade serous ovarian cancer. Both conserved end residues are part of each CDR3. Each record gives: clone size, D gene, J gene, V gene, CDR3 protein, CDR3 DNA. A D gene is named only where the DNA matches it firmly. Clone size is given for some rows only: seen once, a few or many times, or a class if the clone is expanded.

- | - | TRBJ2-2 | TRBV27 | CASSSGTPSLRELFF | TGTGCCAGCAGTTCCGGGACCCCCTCCCTCAGGGAGCTGTTTTTT
- | - | TRBJ1-4 | TRBV29-1 | CSVGASREKLFF | TGCAGCGTTGGGGCCTCGCGCGAAAAACTGTTTTTT
- | TRBD1 | TRBJ1-4 | TRBV18 | CASSAVWTGVVEKLFF | TGTGCCAGCTCAGCAGTCTGGACAGGGGTAGTTGAAAAACTGTTTTTT
- | - | TRBJ2-7 | TRBV2 | CASRGQKYEQYF | TGTGCCAGCAGAGGGCAGAAATACGAGCAGTACTTC
- | - | TRBJ2-5 | TRBV28 | CASSLAGRETQYF | TGTGCCAGCAGTTTGGCGGGGAGGGAGACCCAGTACTTC
- | - | TRBJ2-7 | TRBV5-1 | CASSLERVGEQYF | TGCGCCAGCAGCTTGGAACGGGTCGGGGAGCAGTACTTC
- | - | TRBJ1-3 | TRBV6-1 | CASSETSRNGNTIYF | TGTGCCAGCAGTGAAACCTCCCGAAATGGAAACACCATATATTTT
- | TRBD2 | TRBJ2-3 | TRBV5-4 | CASSLTSGSTDTQYF | TGTGCCAGCAGCTTGACTAGCGGGAGCACAGATACGCAGTATTTT
- | - | TRBJ1-1 | TRBV7-3 | CASSSTMNTEAFF | TGTGCCAGCAGCTCTACAATGAACACTGAAGCTTTCTTT
- | - | TRBJ2-1 | TRBV9 | CASSVGGSGNEQFF | TGTGCCAGCAGCGTAGGAGGATCCGGCAATGAGCAGTTCTTC
- | - | TRBJ2-6 | TRBV29-1 | CSVGESGANVLTF | TGCAGCGTTGGAGAGTCTGGGGCCAACGTCCTGACTTTC
once | TRBD2 | TRBJ2-2 | TRBV9 | CASSVYRGVENTGELFF | TGTGCCAGCAGCGTCTATCGGGGGGTAGAGAACACCGGGGAGCTGTTTTTT
- | - | TRBJ1-4 | TRBV7-3 | CASSLTGATNEKLFF | TGTGCCAGCAGCTTAACGGGGGCAACTAATGAAAAACTGTTTTTT
- | - | TRBJ2-3 | TRBV9 | CASSVADQGPTDTQYF | TGTGCCAGCAGCGTAGCTGATCAAGGACCCACAGATACGCAGTATTTT
- | TRBD1 | TRBJ1-5 | TRBV6-9 | CASSPGQGISSNQPQHF | TGTGCCAGCAGCCCCGGACAGGGAATATCTAGCAATCAGCCCCAGCATTTT
- | TRBD2 | TRBJ2-7 | TRBV19 | CASSMGRSGTYEQYF | TGTGCCAGTAGTATGGGACGGAGCGGGACCTACGAGCAGTACTTC
- | TRBD1 | TRBJ2-1 | TRBV5-4 | CASSPGQGSSNEQFF | TGTGCCAGCAGCCCGGGACAGGGATCATCCAATGAGCAGTTCTTC
- | - | TRBJ2-7 | TRBV13 | CASSQHRGVYEQYF | TGTGCCAGCAGCCAACACCGGGGAGTCTACGAGCAGTACTTC
- | - | TRBJ2-7 | TRBV27 | CASSSGSGAGEQYF | TGTGCCAGCAGTTCGGGTTCGGGGGCCGGCGAGCAGTACTTC
- | TRBD2 | TRBJ2-5 | TRBV9 | CASSARDYRETQYF | TGTGCCAGCAGCGCCCGGGACTACAGGGAGACCCAGTACTTC
- | - | TRBJ2-7 | TRBV7-9 | CASSLVAGYEQYF | TGTGCCAGCAGCTTAGTCGCGGGTTACGAGCAGTACTTC
once | - | TRBJ2-1 | TRBV10-3 | CAIRDPGDRHSYNEQFF | TGTGCCATCAGGGACCCGGGGGACCGCCACTCCTACAATGAGCAGTTCTTC
- | TRBD1 | TRBJ2-4 | TRBV27 | CASSLRQGRAKNIQYF | TGTGCCAGCAGTTTAAGACAGGGGAGAGCCAAAAACATTCAGTACTTC
- | TRBD1 | TRBJ1-4 | TRBV2 | CASSEGDRALEKLFF | TGTGCCAGCAGTGAAGGGGACAGGGCCCTTGAAAAACTGTTTTTT
few | - | TRBJ2-2 | TRBV7-6 | CASSLGGVVTGELFF | TGTGCCAGCAGCTTAGGAGGGGTCGTCACCGGGGAGCTGTTTTTT
- | TRBD1 | TRBJ2-2 | TRBV7-6 | CASSHIPRTGKNTGELFF | TGTGCCAGCAGTCACATACCCCGGACAGGGAAGAACACCGGGGAGCTGTTTTTT
- | - | TRBJ1-2 | TRBV10-3 | CAISAPNLGVTGYTF | TGTGCCATCAGTGCTCCCAATCTGGGGGTTACTGGCTACACCTTC
- | - | TRBJ2-2 | TRBV6-5 | CASSPGTANTGELFF | TGTGCCAGCAGTCCCGGGACCGCGAACACCGGGGAGCTGTTTTTT
- | - | TRBJ2-3 | TRBV7-2 | CASSLYGDTQYF | TGTGCCAGCAGCTTATATGGAGATACGCAGTATTTT
once | TRBD1 | TRBJ1-5 | TRBV29-1 | CSVGGQDQPQHF | TGCAGCGTTGGCGGACAGGATCAGCCCCAGCATTTT
- | TRBD1 | TRBJ1-1 | TRBV5-1 | CASSFGQGENTEAFF | TGCGCCAGCAGCTTTGGACAGGGGGAAAACACTGAAGCTTTCTTT
- | - | TRBJ1-2 | TRBV28 | CASSPQRRWDGYTF | TGTGCCAGCAGTCCACAACGTCGGTGGGATGGCTACACCTTC
- | - | TRBJ2-3 | TRBV27 | CASSFDTQGRYF | TGTGCCAGCAGTTTTGATACTCAGGGGAGGTATTTT
- | TRBD1 | TRBJ1-1 | TRBV30 | CAWRYDRDEAFF | TGTGCCTGGAGATACGACAGGGATGAAGCTTTCTTT
- | - | TRBJ2-3 | TRBV18 | CASSPLSSTDTQYF | TGTGCCAGCTCACCACTTTCGAGCACAGATACGCAGTATTTT
- | TRBD1 | TRBJ2-7 | TRBV6-6 | CASSPLGQGGSYEQYF | TGTGCCAGCAGTCCTTTGGGACAGGGGGGATCCTACGAGCAGTACTTC
- | TRBD1 | TRBJ2-7 | TRBV28 | CASSFRTGGEQYF | TGTGCCAGCAGTTTTAGGACAGGGGGCGAGCAGTACTTC
- | - | TRBJ1-1 | TRBV11-2 | CASSLAGTNTEAFF | TGTGCCAGCAGCTTAGCGGGCACGAACACTGAAGCTTTCTTT
- | - | TRBJ2-7 | TRBV27 | CASSEGTSATYEQYF | TGTGCCAGCAGTGAGGGGACATCCGCAACCTACGAGCAGTACTTC
- | - | TRBJ2-1 | TRBV27 | CASRLDFGTGQFF | TGTGCCAGCCGACTCGACTTCGGGACGGGCCAGTTCTTC
- | - | TRBJ1-6 | TRBV6-6 | CASSFGNSPLHF | TGTGCCAGCAGTTTCGGAAATTCACCCCTCCACTTT
- | - | TRBJ1-6 | TRBV7-3 | CASSLGLNSPLHF | TGTGCCAGCAGCCTAGGGTTGAATTCACCCCTCCACTTT
few | - | TRBJ1-1 | TRBV11-2 | CASSRSLGTEAFF | TGTGCCAGCAGCCGGTCTCTGGGCACTGAAGCTTTCTTT
once | TRBD2 | TRBJ2-1 | TRBV4-2 | CASSQEPAGGWGLRSYREQFF | TGTGCCAGCAGCCAGGAACCAGCGGGAGGGTGGGGGCTCCGCTCCTACAGGGAGCAGTTCTTC
- | - | TRBJ1-2 | TRBV30 | CASADGGYTF | TGTGCCTCTGCCGACGGCGGCTACACCTTC
- | TRBD1 | TRBJ2-3 | TRBV7-2 | CASSPGQGTDTQYF | TGTGCCAGCAGCCCGGGACAGGGAACAGATACGCAGTATTTT
- | TRBD2 | TRBJ2-4 | TRBV5-4 | CASSLARGKRFSGRGDIQYF | TGTGCCAGCAGCTTGGCACGGGGTAAGAGATTTAGCGGGAGGGGAGACATTCAGTACTTC
- | - | TRBJ2-5 | TRBV4-2 | CASSQVQGPQETQYF | TGTGCCAGCAGCCAAGTGCAGGGACCCCAAGAGACCCAGTACTTC
- | - | TRBJ2-1 | TRBV10-2 | CASRISGANEQFF | TGCGCCAGCAGAATATCGGGAGCTAATGAGCAGTTCTTC
- | - | TRBJ1-2 | TRBV28 | CASRSQGGVDGYTF | TGTGCCAGCAGGTCACAGGGAGGAGTGGATGGCTACACCTTC
- | - | TRBJ1-2 | TRBV7-2 | CASSLNSRDGYTF | TGTGCCAGCAGCTTAAACTCCAGGGATGGCTACACCTTC
- | TRBD2 | TRBJ2-7 | TRBV6-1 | CAIGTLAGGYEQYF | TGTGCCATCGGGACTTTAGCGGGGGGCTACGAGCAGTACTTC
few | TRBD1 | TRBJ1-1 | TRBV5-1 | CASRLQGVNTEAFF | TGCGCCAGCAGATTGCAGGGGGTAAACACTGAAGCTTTCTTT